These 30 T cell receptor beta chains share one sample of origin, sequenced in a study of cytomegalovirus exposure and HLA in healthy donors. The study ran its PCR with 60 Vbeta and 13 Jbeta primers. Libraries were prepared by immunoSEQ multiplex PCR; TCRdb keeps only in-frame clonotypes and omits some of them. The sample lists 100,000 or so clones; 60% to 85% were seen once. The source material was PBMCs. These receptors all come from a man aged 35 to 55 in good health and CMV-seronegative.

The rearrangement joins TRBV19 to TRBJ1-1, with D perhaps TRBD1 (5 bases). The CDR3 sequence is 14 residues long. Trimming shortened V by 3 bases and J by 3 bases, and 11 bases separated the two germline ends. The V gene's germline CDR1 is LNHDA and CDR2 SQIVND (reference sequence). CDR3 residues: CASSIGGLYTEAFF. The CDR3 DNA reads TGTGCCAGTAGTATCGGGGGTTTGTACACTGAAGCTTTCTTT.

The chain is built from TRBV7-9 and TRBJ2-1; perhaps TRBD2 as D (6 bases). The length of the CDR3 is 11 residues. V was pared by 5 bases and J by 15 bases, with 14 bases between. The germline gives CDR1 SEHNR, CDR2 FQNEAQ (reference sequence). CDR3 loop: CASSLVGGAFF. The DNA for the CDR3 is TGTGCCAGCAGCCTAGTGGGAGGTGCGTTCTTC.

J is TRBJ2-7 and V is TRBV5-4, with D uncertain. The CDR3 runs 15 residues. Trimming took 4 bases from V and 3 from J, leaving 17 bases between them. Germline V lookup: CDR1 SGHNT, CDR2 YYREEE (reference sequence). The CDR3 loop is CASSPGSREYYEQYF. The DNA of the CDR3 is TGTGCCAGCAGCCCCGGGTCACGAGAATACTACGAGCAGTACTTC. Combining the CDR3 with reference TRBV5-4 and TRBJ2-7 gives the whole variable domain ETGVTQSPTHLIKTRGQQVTLRCSSQSGHNTVSWYQQALGQGPQFIFQYYREEENGRGNFPPRFSGLQFPNYSSELNVNALELDDSALYLCASSPGSREYYEQYFGPGTRLTVT.

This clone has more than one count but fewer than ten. The CDR3 region has the DNA TGCGCCAGCAGCCAACCGGGACAGGGGGCTGAAAAACTGTTTTTT. This gives the protein CASSQPGQGAEKLFF. The chain couples TRBV4-1 to TRBJ1-4; TRBD1 matches at 12 bases. Germline CDR1 MGHRA, CDR2 YSYEKL. This CDR3 contains 15 residues. The V gene end was trimmed by 2 bases and the J gene end by 7 bases; junction bases not matched to a gene: 2.

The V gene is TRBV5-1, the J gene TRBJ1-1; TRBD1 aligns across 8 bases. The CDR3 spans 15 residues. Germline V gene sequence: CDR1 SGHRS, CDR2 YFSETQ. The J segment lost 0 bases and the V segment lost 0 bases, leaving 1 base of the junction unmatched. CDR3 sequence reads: CASSLGTGLNTEAFF. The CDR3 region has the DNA TGCGCCAGCAGCTTGGGGACAGGGCTGAACACTGAAGCTTTCTTT.

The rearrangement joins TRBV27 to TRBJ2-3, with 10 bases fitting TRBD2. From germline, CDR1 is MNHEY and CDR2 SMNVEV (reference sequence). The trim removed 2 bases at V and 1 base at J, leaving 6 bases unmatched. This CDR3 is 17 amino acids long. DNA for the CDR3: TGTGCCAGCAGTTTACTAGCGGGGGCCCGCGGCACAGATACGCAGTATTTT. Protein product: CASSLLAGARGTDTQYF.

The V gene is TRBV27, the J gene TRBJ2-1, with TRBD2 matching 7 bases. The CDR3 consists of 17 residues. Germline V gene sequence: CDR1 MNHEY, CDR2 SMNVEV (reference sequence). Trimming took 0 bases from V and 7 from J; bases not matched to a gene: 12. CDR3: CASSLSIERGRRNEQFF. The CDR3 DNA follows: TGTGCCAGCAGTTTATCGATCGAGCGGGGTCGGCGGAATGAGCAGTTCTTC.

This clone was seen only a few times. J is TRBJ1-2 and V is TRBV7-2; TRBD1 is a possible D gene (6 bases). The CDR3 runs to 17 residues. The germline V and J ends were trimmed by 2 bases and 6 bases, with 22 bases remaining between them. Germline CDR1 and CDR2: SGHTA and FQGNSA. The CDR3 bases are TGTGCCAGCAGCTTAACTCCCCCACACAGGGTGGGTAATGGCTACACCTTC. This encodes CASSLTPPHRVGNGYTF.

Written as DNA, the CDR3 is TGTGCCAGCAGCTCGGACAGAAATCAGCCCCAGCATTTT. Its translation is CASSSDRNQPQHF. V and J are TRBV7-6 and TRBJ1-5, with D possibly matching TRBD1 (6 bases). The CDR3 sequence is 13 residues long. Per germline, CDR1 SGHVS and CDR2 FNYEAQ. Trimming removed 4 bases from V and 4 bases from J, with 8 bases in between.

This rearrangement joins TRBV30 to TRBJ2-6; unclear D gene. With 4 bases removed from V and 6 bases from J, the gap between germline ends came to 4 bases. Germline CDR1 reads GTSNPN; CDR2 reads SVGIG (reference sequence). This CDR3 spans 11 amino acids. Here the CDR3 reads CAWTLANVLTF. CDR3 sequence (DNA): TGTGCCTGGACTTTGGCCAACGTCCTGACTTTC. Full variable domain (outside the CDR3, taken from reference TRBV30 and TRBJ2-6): SQTIHQWPATLVQPVGSPLSLECTVEGTSNPNLYWYRQAAGRGLQLLFYSVGIGQISSEVPQNLSASRPQDRQFILSSKKLLLSDSGFYLCAWTLANVLTFGAGSRLTVL.

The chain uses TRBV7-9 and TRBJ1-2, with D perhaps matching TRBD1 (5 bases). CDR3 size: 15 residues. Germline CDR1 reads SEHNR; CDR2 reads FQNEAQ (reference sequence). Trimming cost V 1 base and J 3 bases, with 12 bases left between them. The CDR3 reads CASSLDSGIYYGYTF. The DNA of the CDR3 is TGTGCCAGCAGCTTAGATTCAGGGATCTACTATGGCTACACCTTC.

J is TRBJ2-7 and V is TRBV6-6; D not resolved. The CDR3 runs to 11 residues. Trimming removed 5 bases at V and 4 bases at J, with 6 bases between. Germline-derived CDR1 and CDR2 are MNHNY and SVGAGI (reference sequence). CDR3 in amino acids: CASSTVYEQYF. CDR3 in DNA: TGTGCCAGCAGTACAGTATACGAGCAGTACTTC.

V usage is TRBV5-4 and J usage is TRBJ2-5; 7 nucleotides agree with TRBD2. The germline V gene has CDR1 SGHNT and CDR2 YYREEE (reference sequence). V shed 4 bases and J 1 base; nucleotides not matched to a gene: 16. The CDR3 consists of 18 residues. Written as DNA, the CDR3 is TGTGCCAGCAGCACCACCGGGTCGGCTAGCGGAGCCCAAGAGACCCAGTACTTC. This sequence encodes CASSTTGSASGAQETQYF.

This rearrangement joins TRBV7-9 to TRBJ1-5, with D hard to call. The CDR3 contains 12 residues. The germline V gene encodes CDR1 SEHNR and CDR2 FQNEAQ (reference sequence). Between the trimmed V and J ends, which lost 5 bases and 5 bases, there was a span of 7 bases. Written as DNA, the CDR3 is TGTGCCAGCAGCCGTGAGGATCAGCCCCAGCATTTT. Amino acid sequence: CASSREDQPQHF. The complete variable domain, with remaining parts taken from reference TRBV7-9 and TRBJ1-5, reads DTGVSQNPRHKITKRGQNVTFRCDPISEHNRLYWYRQTLGQGPEFLTYFQNEAQLEKSRLLSDRFSAERPKGSFSTLEIQRTEQGDSAMYLCASSREDQPQHFGDGTRLSIL.

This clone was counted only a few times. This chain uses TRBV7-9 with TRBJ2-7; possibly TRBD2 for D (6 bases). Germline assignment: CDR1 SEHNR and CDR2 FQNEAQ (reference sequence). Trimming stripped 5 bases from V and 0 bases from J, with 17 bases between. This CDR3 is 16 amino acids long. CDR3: CASSEVRRGSSYEQYF. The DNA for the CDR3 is TGTGCCAGCAGCGAGGTTAGGCGGGGCAGCTCCTACGAGCAGTACTTC.

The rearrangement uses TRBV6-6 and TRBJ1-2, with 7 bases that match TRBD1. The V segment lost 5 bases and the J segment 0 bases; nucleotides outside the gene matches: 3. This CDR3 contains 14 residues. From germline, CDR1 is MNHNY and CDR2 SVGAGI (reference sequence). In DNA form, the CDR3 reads TGTGCCAGCAGTCTGGGACAGTCTAACTATGGCTACACCTTC. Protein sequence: CASSLGQSNYGYTF.

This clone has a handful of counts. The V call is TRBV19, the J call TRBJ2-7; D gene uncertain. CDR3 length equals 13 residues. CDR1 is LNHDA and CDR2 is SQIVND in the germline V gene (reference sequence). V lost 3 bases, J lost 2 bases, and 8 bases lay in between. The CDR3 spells CASSIAVTYEQYF. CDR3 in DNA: TGTGCCAGTAGTATCGCGGTTACCTACGAGCAGTACTTC.

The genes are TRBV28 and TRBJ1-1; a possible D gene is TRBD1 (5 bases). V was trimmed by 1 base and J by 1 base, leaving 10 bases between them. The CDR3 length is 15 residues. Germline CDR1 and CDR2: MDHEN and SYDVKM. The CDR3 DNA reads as TGTGCCAGCAGTTTATCCCGGCAGGGGAACACTGAAGCTTTCTTT. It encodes CASSLSRQGNTEAFF.

The CDR3 DNA sequence: TGTGCCACCAGCAGAGACCCGGGGCTCAGAGTTCTAGCGGGGGACCAAACTAGCACAGATACGCAGTATTTT. This codes for CATSRDPGLRVLAGDQTSTDTQYF. This chain connects TRBV15 to TRBJ2-3; TRBD2 matches at 10 bases. Germline CDR1 and CDR2: LNHNV and YYDKDF (reference sequence). V dropped 0 bases and J dropped 0; count of bases not matched to a gene: 24. This CDR3 is built from 24 residues.

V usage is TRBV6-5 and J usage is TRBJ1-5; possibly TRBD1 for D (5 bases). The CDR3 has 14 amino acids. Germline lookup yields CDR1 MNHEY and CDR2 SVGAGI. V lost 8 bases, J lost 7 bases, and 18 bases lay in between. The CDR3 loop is CASHSGVWGQPQHF. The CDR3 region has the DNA TGTGCCAGCCACTCGGGGGTTTGGGGCCAGCCCCAGCATTTT.

CDR3: CASSTTSVGGELFF. The CDR3 DNA follows: TGTGCCAGCAGCACCACTAGTGTTGGCGGGGAGCTGTTTTTT. J is TRBJ2-2 and V is TRBV7-2; TRBD2 might be the D (5 bases). The CDR3 has 14 amino acids. Germline lookup yields CDR1 SGHTA and CDR2 FQGNSA. V lost 5 bases to trimming and J lost 7 bases, with 14 bases between them.

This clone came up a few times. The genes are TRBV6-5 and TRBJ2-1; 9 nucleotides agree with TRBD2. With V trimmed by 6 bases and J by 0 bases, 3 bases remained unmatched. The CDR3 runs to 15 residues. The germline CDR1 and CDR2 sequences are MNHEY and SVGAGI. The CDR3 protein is CASRISGSSYNEQFF. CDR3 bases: TGTGCCAGCAGGATTAGCGGGAGCTCCTACAATGAGCAGTTCTTC.

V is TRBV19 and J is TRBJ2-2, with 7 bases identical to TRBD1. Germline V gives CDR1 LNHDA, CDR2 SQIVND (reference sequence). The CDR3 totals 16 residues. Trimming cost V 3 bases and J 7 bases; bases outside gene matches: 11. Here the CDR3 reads CASSMGQGVRIGELFF. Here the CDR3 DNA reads TGTGCCAGTAGTATGGGGCAGGGGGTAAGGATCGGGGAGCTGTTTTTT.

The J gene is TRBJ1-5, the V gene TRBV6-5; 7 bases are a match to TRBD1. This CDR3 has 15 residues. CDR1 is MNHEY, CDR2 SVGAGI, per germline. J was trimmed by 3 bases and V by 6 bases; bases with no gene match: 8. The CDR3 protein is CASRPGGGHNQPQHF. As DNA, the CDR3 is TGTGCCAGCAGACCCGGAGGGGGCCACAATCAGCCCCAGCATTTT.

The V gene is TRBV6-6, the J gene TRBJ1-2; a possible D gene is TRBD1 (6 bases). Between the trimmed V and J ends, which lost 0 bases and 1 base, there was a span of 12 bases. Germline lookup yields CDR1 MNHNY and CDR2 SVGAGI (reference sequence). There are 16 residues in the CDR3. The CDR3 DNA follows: TGTGCCAGCAGTTACTCCCTGACAGGCCTTAACTATGGCTACACCTTC. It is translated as CASSYSLTGLNYGYTF.

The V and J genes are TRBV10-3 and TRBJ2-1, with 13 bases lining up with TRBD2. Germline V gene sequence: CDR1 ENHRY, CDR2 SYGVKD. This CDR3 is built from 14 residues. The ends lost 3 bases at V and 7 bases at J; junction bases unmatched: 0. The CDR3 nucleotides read TGTGCCATCAGTGAACTAGCGGGAGGGAATGAGCAGTTCTTC. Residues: CAISELAGGNEQFF.

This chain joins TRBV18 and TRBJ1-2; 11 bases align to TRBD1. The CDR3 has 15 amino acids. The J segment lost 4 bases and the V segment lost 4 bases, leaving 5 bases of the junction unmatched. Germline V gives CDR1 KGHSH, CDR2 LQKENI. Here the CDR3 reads CASSQDRGRAYGYTF. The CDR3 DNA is TGTGCCAGCTCACAGGACAGGGGGCGAGCCTATGGCTACACCTTC. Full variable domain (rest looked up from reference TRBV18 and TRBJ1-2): NAGVMQNPRHLVRRRGQEARLRCSPMKGHSHVYWYRQLPEEGLKFMVYLQKENIIDESGMPKERFSAEFPKEGPSILRIQQVVRGDSAAYFCASSQDRGRAYGYTFGSGTRLTVV.

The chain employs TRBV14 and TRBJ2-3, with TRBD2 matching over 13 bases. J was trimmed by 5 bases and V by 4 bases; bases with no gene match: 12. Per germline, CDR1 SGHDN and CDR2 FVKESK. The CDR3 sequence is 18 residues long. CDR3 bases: TGTGCCAGCAGCCTCTACCCGGGACTAGCGGGAACAGGAGATACGCAGTATTTT. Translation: CASSLYPGLAGTGDTQYF. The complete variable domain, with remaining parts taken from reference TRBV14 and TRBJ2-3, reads EAGVTQFPSHSVIEKGQTVTLRCDPISGHDNLYWYRRVMGKEIKFLLHFVKESKQDESGMPNNRFLAERTGGTYSTLKVQPAELEDSGVYFCASSLYPGLAGTGDTQYFGPGTRLTVL.

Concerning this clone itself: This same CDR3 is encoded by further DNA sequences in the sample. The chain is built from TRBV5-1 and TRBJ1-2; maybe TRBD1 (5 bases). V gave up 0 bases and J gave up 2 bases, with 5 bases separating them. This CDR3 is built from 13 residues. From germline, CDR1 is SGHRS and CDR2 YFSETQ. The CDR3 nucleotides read TGCGCCAGCAGCTTGGGACAGAACTATGGCTACACCTTC. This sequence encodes CASSLGQNYGYTF. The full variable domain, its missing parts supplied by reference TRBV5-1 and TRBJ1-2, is KAGVTQTPRYLIKTRGQQVTLSCSPISGHRSVSWYQQTPGQGLQFLFEYFSETQRNKGNFPGRFSGRQFSNSRSEMNVSTLELGDSALYLCASSLGQNYGYTFGSGTRLTVV.

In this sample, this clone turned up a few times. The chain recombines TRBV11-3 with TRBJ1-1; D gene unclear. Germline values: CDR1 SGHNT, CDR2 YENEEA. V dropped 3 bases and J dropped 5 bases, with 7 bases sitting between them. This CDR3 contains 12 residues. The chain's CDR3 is CASSFGVTEAFF. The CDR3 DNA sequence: TGTGCCAGCAGCTTCGGGGTTACTGAAGCTTTCTTT.